A selection of T cell receptor beta chains follows, all from one sample in a study of early T cells in non-severe SARS-CoV-2 infection. TCRdb processed the 5' RACE reads anew with MiXCR; each CDR3 protein has one entry. In the table there are some 57,000 distinct CDR3 sequences, 4.5% to 7% of which are singletons. The sample was whole blood. The source of these receptors is an adult who was a healthcare worker with PCR-confirmed SARS-CoV-2 infection or an uninfected control (not recorded which). CDR3s include the opening cysteine and the closing phenylalanine or tryptophan. Each record gives: J gene, V gene, clone size, D gene, CDR3 protein, CDR3 DNA. D genes are given only for firm matches. Rows may omit the clone size; those that give it use once, few, many or a size class.

j_gene: TRBJ2-2; v_gene: TRBV12-5; abundance: many; d_gene: -; CDR3aa: CASGFTGELFF; CDR3nt: TGTGCTAGTGGTTTCACCGGGGAGCTGTTTTTT
j_gene: TRBJ2-1; v_gene: TRBV5-1; abundance: many; d_gene: -; CDR3aa: CASSSGPPEYNEQFF; CDR3nt: TGCGCCAGCAGCTCGGGGCCCCCAGAATACAATGAGCAGTTCTTC
j_gene: TRBJ1-5; v_gene: TRBV20-1; abundance: many; d_gene: -; CDR3aa: CSASRDTNQPQHF; CDR3nt: TGCAGTGCTAGCCGGGACACTAATCAGCCCCAGCATTTT
j_gene: TRBJ1-6; v_gene: TRBV7-9; abundance: many; d_gene: -; CDR3aa: CASSLATTENSPLHF; CDR3nt: TGTGCCAGCAGCTTAGCGACGACAGAAAATTCACCCCTCCACTTT
j_gene: TRBJ1-2; v_gene: TRBV11-2; abundance: many; d_gene: -; CDR3aa: CASSLEYGGGYGYTF; CDR3nt: TGTGCCAGCAGCCTCGAGTATGGGGGTGGCTATGGCTACACCTTC
j_gene: TRBJ1-1; v_gene: TRBV29-1; abundance: -; d_gene: -; CDR3aa: CSVEEWHGRAEAFF; CDR3nt: TGCAGCGTTGAAGAATGGCATGGGAGGGCTGAAGCTTTCTTT
j_gene: TRBJ2-3; v_gene: TRBV20-1; abundance: many; d_gene: TRBD2; CDR3aa: CSAPGLIITDTQYF; CDR3nt: TGCAGTGCCCCGGGACTAATAATCACAGATACGCAGTATTTT
j_gene: TRBJ1-2; v_gene: TRBV27; abundance: many; d_gene: -; CDR3aa: CASSPTGITEWDYGYTF; CDR3nt: TGTGCCAGCAGCCCCACCGGTATAACCGAATGGGACTATGGCTACACCTTC
j_gene: TRBJ1-1; v_gene: TRBV12-3/TRBV12-4; abundance: few; d_gene: -; CDR3aa: CASSSHTVNLKAFF; CDR3nt: TGTGCCAGCAGTTCCCATACAGTAAACCTTAAAGCTTTCTTT
j_gene: TRBJ2-1; v_gene: TRBV4-1; abundance: few; d_gene: -; CDR3aa: CASSQVGNEQFF; CDR3nt: TGCGCCAGCAGCCAAGTGGGGAATGAGCAGTTCTTC
j_gene: TRBJ2-7; v_gene: TRBV28; abundance: -; d_gene: -; CDR3aa: CASGSGPPYEQYF; CDR3nt: TGTGCCAGCGGGTCAGGGCCCCCCTACGAGCAGTACTTC